Here is one TCR beta chain with its context. With random hexamers, roughly 0.45 to 1 ug RNA was reverse transcribed. TCR beta CDR3 was amplified by immunoSEQ covering 54 Vbeta and 13 Jbeta. In TCRdb, the immunoSEQ multiplex PCR reads were re-called with MiXCR into one record per CDR3 protein. This table holds a few hundred thousand distinct CDR3 sequences, 95% found once. Patients with stable or active relapsing-remitting disease, all of them treatment-naive, made up the multiple sclerosis controls. This specimen belongs to a study of CD8 T cells in Susac syndrome. The source is a human donor with multiple sclerosis. The sequencing input was CD4+ T cells from PBMCs.

The CDR3 region is CASSQGHSSYNEQFF. The CDR3 nucleotides read TGCGCCAGCAGCCAAGGGCACAGCTCCTACAATGAGCAGTTCTTC. The chain uses TRBV4-1 and TRBJ2-1; D uncertain. V was clipped by 1 base and J by 0 bases, with 7 bases between them. CDR1 is MGHRA and CDR2 is YSYEKL in the germline V gene. This CDR3 has 15 amino acids.